The sequence of this T cell receptor (beta chain) was determined in a study of PD-1 blockade in classical Hodgkin lymphoma (dated by TCRdb to 2020 to 2022). Describing the broader study: Nivolumab dosing was 3 mg/kg intravenously every 2 weeks, continuing until either disease progression or unacceptable toxicity. The study used CyTOF and TCR beta sequencing to define a peripheral blood immune signature of response to PD-1 blockade in classical Hodgkin lymphoma. Results and caveats for the whole study, not just this receptor: Lower diversity was seen in patients whose nivolumab began less than 1 year after ASCT, and these patients were left out of later analyses so that immune reconstitution would not confound the results. The study was limited to a single clinical trial cohort, and causes of repertoire differences, possibly disease activity or prior therapy, remained undefined. Baseline TCR diversity was reported to be lower in newly diagnosed patients than in healthy donors, and even lower in relapsed/refractory patients. A significant rise by C4D1 was seen in CD4+ but not CD8+ TCR diversity (p=0.0027 vs p=0.16), with the rise being most apparent in complete responders (p=0.02). Trial patients achieving complete response had baseline diversity similar to newly diagnosed patients, whereas partial responders and progressors had significantly lower diversity.

The Qiagen DNeasy kit was used to extract genomic DNA both from unsorted PBMCs and from the negatively selected CD4+ and CD8+ fractions. Using primers that anneal to V and J segments, immunoSEQ multiplex PCR amplified the TCR beta CDR3 regions. Amplification bias was minimized using a synthetic immune receptor repertoire, and residual bias was removed computationally after sequencing. In the source study's methods: Custom Python scripts were used to quantify repertoire diversity as the Shannon entropy index. The unsorted, CD4+ and CD8+ repertoires were each analyzed separately, with the exception of combined analyses, where CD4+ and CD8+ sequences were merged in silico. Clonal expansion was defined as a frequency increase of at least 2-fold after treatment compared with C1D1, and clones undetected at baseline were assigned a pseudocount of 0.5. Singleton clones were defined as clones with 0 or 1 copy at C1D1, and non-singleton clones were defined as clones with 2 or more copies. Clones expanded in unsorted samples were annotated as CD4+, CD8+ or unknown by matching protein sequences in sorted samples from the same patient. Wilcoxon tests on paired samples were used to test changes in diversity from C1D1 to C4D1. TCRdb's version of the immuneACCESS table is confined to in-frame rearrangements and falls short of the full clone set. An unresolved V gene accounts for under half of the shortfall where checked; the remainder is of unknown origin. V and J calls plus clone size are reproduced from that table; the DNA served to infer D and trimming. The sample table contains tens of thousands of clones; only one count was recorded for 90% of them. The ten largest clones add up to about 2.9% of the sample.

The time point label on this specimen signifies: cycle 4 day 1 (C4D1), after five to seven weeks of nivolumab. Relapse after autologous stem cell transplantation had occurred in all trial patients, and cohorts A, B and C were distinguished by prior brentuximab vedotin exposure. The trial cohort comprised some 60 patients with relapsed/refractory classical Hodgkin lymphoma whose best overall responses were complete response, partial response or progressive disease. In the multi-cohort phase II CheckMate 205 trial, trial patients received single-agent nivolumab. An independent review committee assessed best overall response by applying the 2007 International Working Group response criteria. Trial PBMCs were obtained immediately prior to nivolumab initiation (C1D1) and on therapy at cycle 2 day 1 and cycle 4 day 1. Peripheral blood was collected in 8 mL Vacutainer Cell Preparation Tubes, from which PBMCs were isolated by centrifugation and then cryopreserved.

With regard to this clone: Its antigen target is currently unknown. One base away there is no much larger clone; base qualities are not given.

There are 15 amino acids in the CDR3, from cysteine to phenylalanine inclusive. Left in the record is the CDR3 DNA by itself, 45 bases read in frame from the first base. Here V drops 5 bases and J drops 0 bases, and the junction holds 4 bases not matched to any gene. Reading the germline V gene gives CDR1 KGHSH and CDR2 LQKENI. The sequence joins TRBV18 to TRBJ2-3; 8 nucleotides in the junction match TRBD2. This receptor was identified in a human donor with classical Hodgkin lymphoma. Sequences were derived from peripheral blood mononuclear cells (PBMCs), sampled before the fourth cycle of nivolumab. The CDR3 region reads CASSTTSGSTDTQYF. The DNA sequence is as follows: TGTGCCAGCTCAACCACTAGCGGAAGCACAGATACGCAGTATTTT. With the portions outside the CDR3 filled from the reference TRBV18 and TRBJ2-3 genes, the complete variable region becomes NAGVMQNPRHLVRRRGQEARLRCSPMKGHSHVYWYRQLPEEGLKFMVYLQKENIIDESGMPKERFSAEFPKEGPSILRIQQVVRGDSAAYFCASSTTSGSTDTQYFGPGTRLTVL.